Following are 19 T cell receptor beta chains from one sample sequenced in a study of response to subunit inactivated influenza vaccine. TCRdb re-called the RT-PCR reads with MiXCR, one entry per CDR3 protein. This sample has 650,000 to 850,000 distinct CDR3 sequences; roughly 13% occur once, and the top ten carry 5.5% to 7%. The specimen was PBMCs from blood, collected 14 days before vaccination. The receptors here all came from a man aged 50 or older who received an inactivated influenza vaccine.

The chain couples TRBV12-5 to TRBJ1-4; D may be TRBD1 (6 bases). Germline loops: CDR1 LGHNT, CDR2 FRNRAP. V lost 1 base and J 0 bases, leaving 12 bases between the germline ends. This CDR3 has 17 amino acids. The CDR3 reads CASGLARQAATNEKLFF. CDR3 in DNA: TGTGCTAGTGGTTTGGCTCGACAGGCAGCAACTAATGAAAAACTGTTTTTT.

The gene calls are TRBV7-2 and TRBJ2-7; no reliable D call. V shed 5 bases and J shed 2 bases, with 10 bases lying between them. CDR3 size: 13 residues. Germline assignment: CDR1 SGHTA and CDR2 FQGNSA. CDR3 region: CASSESGTYEQYF. In DNA form, the CDR3 reads TGTGCCAGCAGCGAGTCGGGCACCTACGAGCAGTACTTC.

The V gene is TRBV20-1, the J gene TRBJ2-3; 9 positions agree with TRBD1. The CDR3 is 13 residues long. Germline values: CDR1 DFQATT, CDR2 SNEGSKA (reference sequence). V dropped 5 bases and J dropped 6; count of bases not matched to a gene: 6. Here the CDR3 DNA reads TGCAGTGCTGAGGACAGGGGTTTCGATACGCAGTATTTT. Translating it yields CSAEDRGFDTQYF.

V gene TRBV16 combines with J gene TRBJ2-5, with TRBD1 as a possible D gene (6 bases). The V gene lost 0 bases and the J gene lost 4 bases, with 9 bases spanning the gap. This CDR3 is built from 14 residues. The germline gives CDR1 KGHSY, CDR2 FQNENV. CDR3 nucleotide sequence: TGTGCCAGCAGCCAATCGTCAGGGGCAGAGACCCAGTACTTC. Protein sequence: CASSQSSGAETQYF.

This clonotype has ten or more counts. V is TRBV4-3 and J is TRBJ2-3; TRBD2 matches 10 bases. The CDR3 is made up of 19 amino acids. Germline CDR1 and CDR2: LGHNA and YSLEER. V gave up 0 bases and J gave up 3 bases; unmatched junction bases: 12. The CDR3 reads CASSQDSWFGAGGTDTQYF. The CDR3 DNA follows: TGCGCCAGCAGCCAAGATTCCTGGTTTGGAGCGGGAGGGACAGATACGCAGTATTTT.

The V call is TRBV28, the J call TRBJ2-5, with D possibly TRBD1 on 5 matching bases. Germline V CDR1 and CDR2: MDHEN, SYDVKM. The CDR3 contains 12 residues. The germline V and J ends were trimmed by 2 bases and 9 bases, with 10 bases remaining between them. DNA of the CDR3: TGTGCCAGCAGTTTAAATCAAGGGGCCCAGTACTTC. Amino acid sequence: CASSLNQGAQYF. Filled out from reference TRBV28 and TRBJ2-5, the complete variable domain reads DVKVTQSSRYLVKRTGEKVFLECVQDMDHENMFWYRQDPGLGLRLIYFSYDVKMKEKGDIPEGYSVSREKKERFSLILESASTNQTSMYLCASSLNQGAQYFGPGTRLLVL.

V and J are TRBV12-3 or TRBV12-4 and TRBJ2-7; 7 bases are shared with TRBD1. The junction had 5 bases not matched to a gene; V was cut back by 5 bases and J by 7 bases. The CDR3 extends over 12 amino acids. The chain's CDR3 is CASSGQAGEQYF. The CDR3 DNA is TGTGCCAGCAGTGGACAGGCTGGGGAGCAGTACTTC.

The gene calls are TRBV10-1 and TRBJ2-7, with no clear D. Trimming left V 0 bases short and J 5 bases short, with 14 bases between. Per germline, CDR1 WNHNN and CDR2 SYGVQD (reference sequence). This CDR3 spans 15 amino acids. CDR3 protein: CASSESPSGLHEQYF. In nucleotides, the CDR3 is TGCGCCAGCAGTGAGTCGCCTTCCGGCCTCCACGAGCAGTACTTC.

The sample holds many counts of this clonotype. The chain joins TRBV7-2 to TRBJ1-2; 8 bases agree with TRBD1. CDR3 length equals 13 residues. V lost 5 bases, J lost 5 bases, and 4 bases stayed unmatched. Looked up from germline, CDR1 is SGHTA and CDR2 is FQGNSA. This CDR3 reads CASSPDRGYGYTF. For the CDR3, the DNA is TGTGCCAGCAGCCCCGACAGGGGTTATGGCTACACCTTC.

V is TRBV6-2 or TRBV6-3 and J is TRBJ2-7, with D perhaps TRBD1 (5 bases). Trimming removed 2 bases from V and 2 bases from J, with 19 bases in between. CDR1 is MNHEY, CDR2 SVGEGT, per germline. This CDR3 is built from 17 residues. The CDR3 sequence: CASSYPTAGLTAYEQYF. The DNA for the CDR3 is TGTGCCAGCAGTTACCCCACAGCAGGGCTCACAGCCTACGAGCAGTACTTC.

V and J are TRBV27 and TRBJ2-2; 7 bases align to TRBD2. Germline V gives CDR1 MNHEY, CDR2 SMNVEV (reference sequence). The CDR3 has 14 residues. With V trimmed by 7 bases and J by 3 bases, 5 bases remained unmatched. The CDR3 is CASKAGAHTGELFF. In DNA form, the CDR3 reads TGTGCCAGCAAGGCGGGAGCTCACACCGGGGAGCTGTTTTTT.

This CDR3 is CASTAGGPSGANVLTF. The CDR3 DNA reads TGTGCCAGCACGGCGGGGGGGCCCAGTGGGGCCAACGTCCTGACTTTC. This chain connects TRBV27 to TRBJ2-6; 9 bases match TRBD2. Looked up from germline, CDR1 is MNHEY and CDR2 is SMNVEV (reference sequence). CDR3 length: 16 amino acids. V was pared by 7 bases and J by 3 bases, with 7 bases of the junction left unmatched.

The chain couples TRBV7-6 to TRBJ1-4, with 8 bases that match TRBD1. Germline trimming cut 4 bases from V and 7 bases from J; bases unmatched to any gene: 2. The germline CDR1 and CDR2 sequences are SGHVS and FNYEAQ. The CDR3 totals 13 residues. This chain's CDR3 is CASSYTGGEKLFF. The CDR3, as DNA: TGTGCCAGCAGCTATACAGGGGGTGAAAAACTGTTTTTT.

This chain joins TRBV4-3 and TRBJ1-5; 7 bases map to TRBD1. The germline V gene has CDR1 LGHNA and CDR2 YSLEER. Trimming took 1 base from V and 6 from J; bases not matched to a gene: 3. CDR3 length: 14 amino acids. The CDR3 loop reads CASSQVQGGQPQHF. Here the CDR3 DNA reads TGCGCCAGCAGCCAAGTCCAGGGGGGTCAGCCCCAGCATTTT.

The chain uses TRBV12-3 or TRBV12-4 and TRBJ2-2; 11 nucleotides align to TRBD2. The V segment lost 5 bases and the J segment 8 bases; nucleotides outside the gene matches: 22. The CDR3 contains 20 residues. The CDR3 DNA follows: TGTGCCAGCAGTCCCCACCGACCCTTTAGCGGGGGGGCCGGAATGGGGGAGCTGTTTTTT. Translated: CASSPHRPFSGGAGMGELFF.

This clonotype was found many times. The V gene is TRBV7-2, the J gene TRBJ2-5; D unresolved. Germline CDR1 and CDR2: SGHTA and FQGNSA. Trimming left V 3 bases short and J 1 base short, with 6 bases between. This CDR3 comprises 13 residues. The CDR3 DNA reads as TGTGCCAGCAGCTTCCGGGTCCAAGAGACCCAGTACTTC. It encodes CASSFRVQETQYF. The complete variable domain, with remaining parts taken from reference TRBV7-2 and TRBJ2-5, reads GAGVSQSPSNKVTEKGKDVELRCDPISGHTALYWYRQSLGQGLEFLIYFQGNSAPDKSGLPSDRFSAERTGGSVSTLTIQRTQQEDSAVYLCASSFRVQETQYFGPGTRLLVL.

The chain links TRBV11-2 to TRBJ1-1; no firm D call. The CDR3 contains 15 residues. Germline V lookup: CDR1 SGHAT, CDR2 FQNNGV. With 0 bases removed from V and 6 bases from J, the gap between germline ends came to 14 bases. DNA for the CDR3: TGTGCCAGCAGCTTAGATCGGGCAGGCTGGTCTGAAGCTTTCTTT. This encodes CASSLDRAGWSEAFF.

V gene TRBV3-1 combines with J gene TRBJ2-6, with D uncertain. CDR3 length: 18 residues. The ends were cut back, 1 base at V and 0 bases at J, with 13 bases in the middle. CDR1 is LGHDT, CDR2 YNNKEL, per germline (reference sequence). CDR3 nucleotides: TGTGCCAGCAGCCAAGGAAGGCCCAGACGCTCTGGGGCCAACGTCCTGACTTTC. Its protein is CASSQGRPRRSGANVLTF. Together with reference TRBV3-1 and TRBJ2-6, the CDR3 gives the full variable domain: DTAVSQTPKYLVTQMGNDKSIKCEQNLGHDTMYWYKQDSKKFLKIMFSYNNKELIINETVPNRFSPKSPDKAHLNLHINSLELGDSAVYFCASSQGRPRRSGANVLTFGAGSRLTVL.

This clonotype has just a few counts. The chain recombines TRBV20-1 with TRBJ2-5; 7 nucleotides match TRBD1. The germline CDR1 and CDR2 sequences are DFQATT and SNEGSKA (reference sequence). The CDR3 totals 16 residues. V lost 0 bases, J lost 2 bases, and 9 bases stayed unmatched. The DNA for the CDR3 is TGCAGTGCTAGAGATTTTGAGGGGGACAGACAAGAGACCCAGTACTTC. As protein: CSARDFEGDRQETQYF.